This T cell receptor (beta chain) was observed in a study of blood T cell repertoires in COVID-19. In the study overall: Acute and convalescent COVID-19 specimens originated in the United States, Italy and Spain. From T cells, B-cell-depleted T cells, or PBMCs came the material, which was cDNA or gDNA.

In the source study's methods: From reference gene primer amplification, estimates of nucleated cell counts were derived. Method: immunoSEQ multiplex PCR; TCRdb's copy keeps in-frame clones and lacks some. V and J calls and clone size are as listed in that table; D and trimming were resolved from the DNA. The profile covers about 170,000 clones, with around 83% appearing a single time and roughly 19% taken by the ten largest. CDR3 length: 12 amino acids. CDR1 is SGHKS and CDR2 is YYEKEE in the germline V gene (reference sequence). Trimming left V 3 bases short and J 5 bases short, with 8 bases between.

This chain connects TRBV5-5 to TRBJ1-1, with D tentatively TRBD1 (6 bases). Sequencing input: peripheral blood. This TCR was recovered from a woman in her seventies who had recovered from COVID-19. CDR3 DNA sequence: TGTGCCAGCAGCTACACAGGGACTGAAGCTTTCTTT. Translated, it gives CASSYTGTEAFF.